Presented here are 29 T cell receptor beta chains from one specimen sequenced in a study of blood T cell repertoires in COVID-19. Here immunoSEQ multiplex PCR was the method, and the copy in TCRdb shows in-frame clones only, minus some. The repertoire holds about 310,000 clones, with roughly 87% as singletons. The sequencing sample was made of PBMCs or T cells enriched from blood (not recorded which). The receptors derive from a woman younger than 30 who had recovered from COVID-19.

The chain employs TRBV18 and TRBJ2-7; D is perhaps TRBD1 (7 bases). Deletions cut 1 base from V and 3 bases from J, with 13 bases between. CDR3 length equals 15 residues. Germline CDR1 reads KGHSH; CDR2 reads LQKENI. The CDR3 bases are TGTGCCAGCTCACCACTGGGGCAGGGGGGCTACGAGCAGTACTTC. Translation: CASSPLGQGGYEQYF.

This CDR3 is CASSVGGGPLSTDTQYF. DNA of the CDR3: TGTGCCAGCAGCGTAGGGGGAGGGCCTCTAAGCACAGATACGCAGTATTTT. V is TRBV9 and J is TRBJ2-3; 7 bases are a match to TRBD2. The CDR3 has 17 amino acids. The J segment lost 0 bases and the V segment lost 0 bases, leaving 7 bases of the junction unmatched. Germline V gene sequence: CDR1 SGDLS, CDR2 YYNGEE.

J is TRBJ2-7 and V is TRBV28, with a weak D call TRBD2 (5 bases). Germline V gene data show CDR1 as MDHEN and CDR2 as SYDVKM. CDR3 length: 13 residues. V gave up 8 bases and J gave up 3 bases, with 14 bases separating them. The CDR3 DNA reads as TGTGCCAGCGCTAGCCCGCCGAACTACGAGCAGTACTTC. Translation gives CASASPPNYEQYF.

The V and J genes are TRBV7-2 and TRBJ2-7, with TRBD1 matching 7 bases. Germline CDR1 SGHTA, CDR2 FQGNSA. After removal of 4 bases from V and 6 bases from J, the junction contained 12 bases not matched to a gene. There are 15 residues in the CDR3. The CDR3 region is CASSWALRQGSEQYF. CDR3 coding DNA: TGTGCCAGCAGCTGGGCTCTAAGACAGGGATCCGAGCAGTACTTC. Full variable domain (remainder filled in from reference TRBV7-2 and TRBJ2-7): GAGVSQSPSNKVTEKGKDVELRCDPISGHTALYWYRQSLGQGLEFLIYFQGNSAPDKSGLPSDRFSAERTGGSVSTLTIQRTQQEDSAVYLCASSWALRQGSEQYFGPGTRLTVT.

CDR3 in DNA: TGTGCCAGCAGTGAGAGCAGGGCGGCGGGGCAAGAGACCCAGTACTTC. Translating gives CASSESRAAGQETQYF. The V call is TRBV6-1, the J call TRBJ2-5, with D tentatively TRBD2 (6 bases). V was trimmed by 3 bases and J by 2 bases, leaving 16 bases between them. CDR1 and CDR2 (germline): MNHNS, SASEGT. CDR3 length: 16 amino acids.

The rearrangement links TRBV27 to TRBJ2-7, with 10 bases fitting TRBD2. Germline loops: CDR1 MNHEY, CDR2 SMNVEV (reference sequence). V shed 3 bases, J shed 5 bases, and the junction held 4 bases outside the gene matches. There are 14 residues in the CDR3. The CDR3 coding sequence is TGTGCCAGCAGTTTGAGGCTAGCGGGAGACGAGCAGTACTTC. Amino acid sequence: CASSLRLAGDEQYF.

The gene calls are TRBV3-1 (or the pseudogene TRBV3-2) and TRBJ2-1; 8 bases are a match to TRBD2. V lost 3 bases to trimming and J lost 1 base; unmatched junction nucleotides: 11. The germline V gene encodes CDR1 LGHDT and CDR2 YNNKEL (reference sequence). This CDR3 spans 18 amino acids. The CDR3 DNA sequence: TGTGCCAGCAGCCAGCTAGCGGGTTCCCGTTGGTCCTACAATGAGCAGTTCTTC. This sequence encodes CASSQLAGSRWSYNEQFF.

About this clone itself: One junction end does not reproduce the germline sequence, and a read error may be involved. The CDR3 spells CARRQGQSTGELFF. DNA for the CDR3: TGTGCCAGGAGACAAGGACAGTCAACCGGGGAGCTGTTTTTT. The chain carries TRBV30 and TRBJ2-2; the D gene is possibly TRBD1 (6 bases). CDR3 length equals 14 residues. Germline V gene sequence: CDR1 GTSNPN, CDR2 SVGIG (reference sequence).

The CDR3 loop reads CASSWPLPPYEQYF. CDR3 bases: TGTGCCAGCAGTTGGCCCCTGCCCCCCTACGAGCAGTACTTC. The rearrangement joins TRBV28 to TRBJ2-7; D is undetermined. This CDR3 region has 14 residues. Germline-derived CDR1 and CDR2 are MDHEN and SYDVKM. The V end lost 4 bases, the J end lost 2 bases, and 12 bases lay between the germline ends. The variable domain in full, with the rest retrieved from reference TRBV28 and TRBJ2-7, is DVKVTQSSRYLVKRTGEKVFLECVQDMDHENMFWYRQDPGLGLRLIYFSYDVKMKEKGDIPEGYSVSREKKERFSLILESASTNQTSMYLCASSWPLPPYEQYFGPGTRLTVT.

Details on this clone: A read error is possible here, since a much larger clone lies one base away. The chain has TRBV5-6 and TRBJ1-2, with 7 bases fitting TRBD1. Looked up from germline, CDR1 is SGHDT and CDR2 is YYEEEE. This CDR3 has 13 amino acids. The V gene end was trimmed by 4 bases and the J gene end by 4 bases; junction bases not matched to a gene: 4. The DNA for the CDR3 is TGTGCCAGCAGCCAACAGGGGCTCTATGGCTACACCTTC. The encoded protein is CASSQQGLYGYTF.

The rearrangement uses TRBV5-1 and TRBJ2-1, with 8 nucleotides matching TRBD1. The CDR3 length is 17 residues. With V trimmed by 3 bases and J by 1 base, 9 bases remained unmatched. Germline lookup yields CDR1 SGHRS and CDR2 YFSETQ. The CDR3 sequence is CASSSRTGSPSYNEQFF. The CDR3 DNA sequence: TGCGCCAGCAGCTCCCGGACAGGGTCCCCTTCCTACAATGAGCAGTTCTTC.

The V call is TRBV15, the J call TRBJ1-3; D remains ambiguous. This CDR3 has 16 amino acids. V gave up 0 bases and J gave up 0 bases, with 9 bases separating them. CDR1 and CDR2 from the germline V gene are LNHNV and YYDKDF (reference sequence). The CDR3 sequence is CATSRDGVYSGNTIYF. CDR3 bases: TGTGCCACCAGCAGAGACGGGGTGTACTCTGGAAACACCATATATTTT.

The chain joins TRBV2 to TRBJ1-6; the D is unclear. The CDR3 extends over 13 amino acids. Between the trimmed V and J ends, which lost 8 bases and 10 bases, there was a span of 15 bases. Per the germline V gene, CDR1 is SNHLY and CDR2 is FYNNEI. The CDR3 DNA is TGTGCCAGCGGAGTTTCCTGGAGGTCACCCCTCCACTTT. Amino acid sequence: CASGVSWRSPLHF.

This clone was found a few times. The rearrangement links TRBV18 to TRBJ1-5, with D possibly TRBD1 on 6 matching bases. The CDR3 covers 13 residues. Looked up from germline, CDR1 is KGHSH and CDR2 is LQKENI. V shed 8 bases and J shed 3 bases, with 11 bases lying between them. The CDR3 sequence is CASGGQINQPQHF. CDR3 bases: TGTGCCAGCGGGGGCCAGATCAATCAGCCCCAGCATTTT.

This chain joins TRBV7-3 and TRBJ2-4; D is possibly TRBD2 (5 bases). Trimming took off 4 bases at V and 9 bases at J, with 10 bases between the two ends. Per germline, CDR1 SGHTA and CDR2 FQGTGA. This CDR3 comprises 12 residues. Here the CDR3 reads CASSSPGGIQYF. DNA of the CDR3: TGTGCCAGCAGCTCACCTGGAGGCATTCAGTACTTC.

The chain joins TRBV14 to TRBJ1-1; 7 bases fit TRBD1. The CDR3 spans 15 residues. With 4 bases clipped from V and 4 bases from J, the junction kept 9 bases outside the gene matches. Germline V gene lookup returns CDR1 SGHDN and CDR2 FVKESK. CDR3 in amino acids: CASSPATGPSTEAFF. The CDR3 region has the DNA TGTGCCAGCAGCCCAGCGACAGGGCCCAGCACTGAAGCTTTCTTT.

The chain has TRBV9 and TRBJ1-1; D is perhaps TRBD1 (5 bases). Between the trimmed V and J ends, which lost 2 bases and 2 bases, there was a span of 10 bases. This CDR3 has 14 amino acids. Germline assignment: CDR1 SGDLS and CDR2 YYNGEE. The CDR3: CASSVRQINTEAFF. The CDR3 nucleotides read TGTGCCAGCAGCGTGCGACAGATCAACACTGAAGCTTTCTTT.

The J gene is TRBJ2-1, the V gene TRBV27; 11 bases match TRBD2. Germline CDR1 MNHEY, CDR2 SMNVEV (reference sequence). The length of the CDR3 is 15 residues. V dropped 3 bases and J dropped 10; count of bases not matched to a gene: 8. The chain's CDR3 is CASSFRTSGGPEQFF. In DNA, the CDR3 is TGTGCCAGCAGTTTCCGTACTAGCGGGGGCCCGGAGCAGTTCTTC.

V and J are TRBV4-2 and TRBJ2-1, with D possibly matching TRBD2 (5 bases). Trimming cost V 0 bases and J 2 bases, with 11 bases left between them. This CDR3 has 16 amino acids. Germline CDR1 and CDR2: LGHNA and YNFKEQ. The CDR3: CASSQDPASPYNEQFF. The CDR3 DNA sequence: TGTGCCAGCAGCCAAGATCCGGCTAGCCCCTACAATGAGCAGTTCTTC.

The chain employs TRBV5-1 and TRBJ2-3, with D maybe TRBD2 (7 bases). This CDR3 has 15 residues. Germline assignment: CDR1 SGHRS and CDR2 YFSETQ. Trimming cost V 5 bases and J 0 bases, with 13 bases left between them. The CDR3 sequence: CASRWGGMSTDTQYF. The DNA for the CDR3 is TGCGCCAGCAGATGGGGGGGCATGAGCACAGATACGCAGTATTTT.

The chain is built from TRBV5-4 and TRBJ1-2; possibly TRBD1 for D (6 bases). CDR1 SGHNT and CDR2 YYREEE come from the germline V gene (reference sequence). CDR3 length equals 14 residues. V was pared by 2 bases and J by 4 bases, with 12 bases between. CDR3 loop: CASSLSQGIYGYTF. CDR3 nucleotide sequence: TGTGCCAGCAGCTTATCACAGGGCATCTATGGCTACACCTTC.

The rearrangement uses TRBV7-7 and TRBJ1-2; 8 positions agree with TRBD1. Germline V CDR1 and CDR2: SSHAT, FNYEAQ (reference sequence). CDR3 length equals 14 residues. Unmatched junction bases numbered 10, after V lost 5 bases and J lost 8 bases. The CDR3 here is CASSRTGPSMGYTF. Written as DNA, the CDR3 is TGTGCCAGCAGCAGGACAGGGCCATCGATGGGCTACACCTTC.

The chain carries TRBV19 and TRBJ1-5, with D possibly matching TRBD1 (5 bases). The CDR3 loop spans 14 amino acids. CDR1 and CDR2 from the germline V gene are LNHDA and SQIVND (reference sequence). The V end was cut by 3 bases, the J end by 4 bases, with 10 bases between. The CDR3 coding sequence is TGTGCCAGTAGTATTACGGGGGGTAATCAGCCCCAGCATTTT. It codes for CASSITGGNQPQHF.

The J gene is TRBJ1-6, the V gene TRBV2; D ambiguous. The CDR3 contains 15 residues. Trimming took off 6 bases at V and 5 bases at J, with 14 bases between the two ends. Germline V gene data show CDR1 as SNHLY and CDR2 as FYNNEI. In nucleotides, the CDR3 is TGTGCCAGCAGGAGACTCTCGGGTCATAATTCACCCCTCCACTTT. Its protein is CASRRLSGHNSPLHF.

The CDR3 region is CASNLQRDTEAFF. The CDR3 DNA reads as TGTGCCAGCAACCTACAGCGGGACACTGAAGCTTTCTTT. V usage is TRBV6-5 and J usage is TRBJ1-1; D is ambiguous. The germline V gene encodes CDR1 MNHEY and CDR2 SVGAGI. Deletions cut 7 bases from V and 3 bases from J, with 12 bases between. This CDR3 spans 13 amino acids.

This rearrangement joins TRBV27 to TRBJ2-3; 10 bases line up with TRBD1. The germline V gene has CDR1 MNHEY and CDR2 SMNVEV (reference sequence). The CDR3 has 17 residues. V trimming: 10 bases; J trimming: 0 bases; junction bases outside the gene matches: 13. CDR3 coding DNA: TGTGCCACCTCTTCGAACCCGGGACAGGGGAGCACAGATACGCAGTATTTT. Translated: CATSSNPGQGSTDTQYF.

The rearrangement links TRBV5-1 to TRBJ1-4; D perhaps matches TRBD1 (5 bases). The ends were cut back, 0 bases at V and 4 bases at J, with 13 bases in the middle. The CDR3 consists of 16 residues. From germline, CDR1 is SGHRS and CDR2 YFSETQ. This CDR3 is CASSLDRPGRNEKLFF. The CDR3 coding sequence is TGCGCCAGCAGCTTGGACAGGCCGGGCCGTAATGAAAAACTGTTTTTT.

The chain joins TRBV9 to TRBJ2-7, with D tentatively TRBD1 (6 bases). The length of the CDR3 is 19 residues. V lost 6 bases and J 2 bases, leaving 30 bases between the germline ends. Germline V lookup: CDR1 SGDLS, CDR2 YYNGEE. This chain's CDR3 is CASILNRTDRTWVPYEQYF. As DNA, the CDR3 is TGTGCCAGCATCCTAAATAGGACAGACCGAACTTGGGTTCCCTACGAGCAGTACTTC.

This clone is a singleton in its sample. V usage is TRBV2 and J usage is TRBJ1-1; no clear D gene. The germline CDR1 and CDR2 sequences are SNHLY and FYNNEI. V lost 8 bases, J lost 1 base, and 5 bases lay in between. The CDR3 contains 11 residues. The CDR3 DNA is TGTGCCAGCTTCCGGAACACTGAAGCTTTCTTT. As protein: CASFRNTEAFF.